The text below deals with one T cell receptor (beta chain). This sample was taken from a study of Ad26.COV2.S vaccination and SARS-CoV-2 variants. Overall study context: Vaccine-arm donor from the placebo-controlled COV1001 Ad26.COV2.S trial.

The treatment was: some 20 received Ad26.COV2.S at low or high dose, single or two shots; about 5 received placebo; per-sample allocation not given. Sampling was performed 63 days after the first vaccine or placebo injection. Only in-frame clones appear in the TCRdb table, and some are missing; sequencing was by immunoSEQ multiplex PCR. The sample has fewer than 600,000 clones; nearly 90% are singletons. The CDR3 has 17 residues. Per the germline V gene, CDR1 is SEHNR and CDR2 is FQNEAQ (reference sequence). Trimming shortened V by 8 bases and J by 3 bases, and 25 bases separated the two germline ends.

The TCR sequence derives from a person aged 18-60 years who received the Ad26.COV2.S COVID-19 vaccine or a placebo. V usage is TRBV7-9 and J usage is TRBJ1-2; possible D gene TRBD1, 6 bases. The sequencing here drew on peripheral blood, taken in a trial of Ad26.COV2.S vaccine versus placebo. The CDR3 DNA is TGTGCCAGCCCCGGTAGGGGGATTTCGATGGGGGACTATGGCTACACCTTC. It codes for CASPGRGISMGDYGYTF.